This T cell receptor beta chain stems from a study of control samples from healthy donors and cancer patients. Per germline, CDR1 SGHNT and CDR2 YYREEE (reference sequence). The CDR3 covers 14 residues. Trimming removed 5 bases from V and 2 bases from J; junction bases left unmatched: 6. Data came from immunoSEQ multiplex PCR; TCRdb stores just in-frame clones and leaves some out. The sample includes some 150,000 clones, 90% to 95% of them seen just once. The chain has TRBV5-4 and TRBJ1-2; 7 positions match TRBD1. This clonotype originated in a middle-aged man in good health. Sequencing used blood. CDR3 loop: CASSGQDLNYGYTF. Written as DNA, the CDR3 is TGTGCCAGCAGTGGACAGGATCTCAACTATGGCTACACCTTC.